This T cell receptor beta chain was identified in a study of blood T cell repertoires in COVID-19. The overall study: T cells, B-cell-depleted T cells, or PBMCs provided the cDNA or gDNA that served as material.

Participant age was about 18 to 89 years, and participants resided in roughly 24 US areas. The germline V gene encodes CDR1 SEHNR and CDR2 FQNEAQ (reference sequence). Trimming at V came to 5 bases and at J to 10 bases, leaving 10 bases not matched to a gene. The CDR3 totals 14 residues. TCRdb's table, derived via immunoSEQ multiplex PCR, lists solely in-frame clones and lacks some. The sample gives under 200,000 clones, 81% of which show up once; 5.6% is in the top ten. This chain joins TRBV7-9 and TRBJ1-5, with TRBD1 matching 8 bases. The TCR comes from a woman between 40 and 50 years old with acute COVID-19. Sequencing was carried out using PBMCs or T cells enriched from blood (not recorded which). In DNA form, the CDR3 reads TGTGCCAGCAGCACGGACAGGGATGAGGGACCCCAGCATTTT. Translated, it gives CASSTDRDEGPQHF.